This TCR beta chain comes out of a study of human T cells and chemical hapten exposure. Study information: Weekly administration of diphenylcyclopropenone to the scalp of patients continued throughout the roughly 25-week study.

This clonotype was detected ten times or more. Its antigen remains unknown. TCRdb analysed the RACE reads with MiXCR anew, one entry per CDR3 protein. Of fewer than 350,000 distinct CDR3 sequences listed, roughly 7.4% are singletons. Specified time point: pre-sensitization, week 0. Noted treatment: therapeutic diphenylcyclopropenone sensitization with weekly scalp DPC. Study observations and caveats: There were significantly more large CDR3 similarity clusters among expanded TCRs than among controls.

The sequences come from whole blood, collected in connection with sensitization to the hapten diphenylcyclopropenone (DPC). The clonotype comes from a man between 18 and 35 years old with alopecia areata. Some clones in this sample may be carry-over from other donors' samples.

As DNA, the CDR3 is TGCAGTGCTAGAGATTTCAGGGACAATCAGCCCCAGCATTTT. Its translation is CSARDFRDNQPQHF. The V and J genes are TRBV20-1 and TRBJ1-5, with a possible D match to TRBD1 (5 bases). Germline V CDR1 and CDR2: DFQATT, SNEGSKA (reference sequence). This CDR3 has 14 amino acids. Trimming took 0 bases from V and 3 from J, leaving 9 bases between them.